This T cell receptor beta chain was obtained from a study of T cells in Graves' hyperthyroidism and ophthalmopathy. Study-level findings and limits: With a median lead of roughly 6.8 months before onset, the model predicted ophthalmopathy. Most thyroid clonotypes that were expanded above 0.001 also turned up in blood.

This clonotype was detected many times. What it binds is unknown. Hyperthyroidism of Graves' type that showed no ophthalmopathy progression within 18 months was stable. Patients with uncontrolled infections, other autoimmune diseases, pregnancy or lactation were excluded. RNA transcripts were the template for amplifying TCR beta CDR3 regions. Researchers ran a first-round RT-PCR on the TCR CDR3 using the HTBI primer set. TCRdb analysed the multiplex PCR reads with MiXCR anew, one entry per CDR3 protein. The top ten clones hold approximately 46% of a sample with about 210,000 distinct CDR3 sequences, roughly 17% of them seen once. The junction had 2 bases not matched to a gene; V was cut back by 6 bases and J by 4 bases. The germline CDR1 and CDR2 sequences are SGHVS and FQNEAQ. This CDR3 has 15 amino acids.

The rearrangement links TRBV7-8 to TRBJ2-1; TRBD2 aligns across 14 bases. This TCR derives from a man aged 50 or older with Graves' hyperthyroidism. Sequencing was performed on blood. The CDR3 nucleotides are TGTGCCAGCAGACGACTAGCGGGAGGGTACAATGAGCAGTTCTTC. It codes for CASRRLAGGYNEQFF.